The clone carrying this TCR beta chain occurred many times. The antigen is undetermined. This entry is derived from a study of neurological immune-mediated disorders. Whole-study results and caveats: Levels of TCR clonal expansion peaked in HTLV-1-associated myelopathy and reached their lowest in multiple sclerosis, under those of healthy controls. Across subjects, no CDR3 amino acid sequence appeared in expanded clones of more than one subject, a finding that suggested private repertoires in all groups.

The sorted libraries took roughly 990,000 CD4+ or CD8+ T cells. Every sequencing run returned over 200 million TCR-beta sequences, which were derived from 15-18 subjects. TCRdb redid the calling of the 5' RACE reads with MiXCR, one entry per CDR3 protein. The sample lists tens of thousands of distinct CDR3 sequences, 6% to 7% seen once, with 0.55% to 0.65% in the top ten. The sample was CD4+ T cells from blood. The TCR comes from a woman in her 40s in good health.

The CDR3 DNA reads as TGTGCCAGCAGTGCGGACAGGGCCACAGATACGCAGTATTTT. Amino acid sequence: CASSADRATDTQYF. The chain links TRBV2 to TRBJ2-3; 8 bases are a match to TRBD1. The CDR3 is 14 residues long. The trim removed 4 bases at V and 2 bases at J, leaving 2 bases unmatched. The V gene's germline CDR1 is SNHLY and CDR2 FYNNEI.